These 9 T cell receptor beta chains were sequenced from one sample in a study of cytomegalovirus exposure and HLA in healthy donors. The PCR had 60 Vbeta and 13 Jbeta primers. TCRdb keeps only in-frame clones here, not all; method: immunoSEQ multiplex PCR. The sample shows some 110,000 clones, approximately 65% of them seen only once. The sample taken for sequencing was PBMCs. These receptors were taken from a man between 18 and 29 years old in good health and CMV-seronegative.

This clone was seen only a few times. The rearrangement links TRBV5-1 to TRBJ2-7; TRBD1 agrees at 7 bases. Looked up from germline, CDR1 is SGHRS and CDR2 is YFSETQ. The J segment lost 3 bases and the V segment lost 3 bases, leaving 3 bases of the junction unmatched. The CDR3 length is 13 residues. The CDR3 sequence: CASSSTGNYEQYF. CDR3 DNA: TGCGCCAGCAGCTCGACAGGGAACTACGAGCAGTACTTC.

The rearrangement uses TRBV5-4 and TRBJ2-6; a possible D gene is TRBD1 (6 bases). Germline CDR1 SGHNT, CDR2 YYREEE (reference sequence). V lost 4 bases and J lost 4, with 18 bases in between. CDR3 length: 17 residues. The CDR3 spells CASSAKQGLGGANVLTF. The CDR3 coding sequence is TGTGCCAGCAGCGCAAAACAGGGCCTCGGGGGGGCCAACGTCCTGACTTTC.

This chain links TRBV5-6 with TRBJ1-1, with 7 bases that match TRBD1. CDR1 is SGHDT and CDR2 is YYEEEE in the germline V gene. The length of the CDR3 is 17 residues. V shed 4 bases and J 3 bases; nucleotides not matched to a gene: 15. The CDR3 sequence: CASSATGLLSLYTEAFF. The CDR3, as DNA: TGTGCCAGCAGCGCGACAGGGCTTCTCTCTTTGTACACTGAAGCTTTCTTT.

CDR3 bases: TGCGCCAGCAGCCACGGGACAGGGAGCAATCAGCCCCAGCATTTT. Encoded protein: CASSHGTGSNQPQHF. The chain uses TRBV4-1 and TRBJ1-5, with 9 positions matching TRBD1. This CDR3 contains 15 residues. Germline V gives CDR1 MGHRA, CDR2 YSYEKL. Unmatched junction bases numbered 1, after V lost 3 bases and J lost 1 base.

This clone was picked up a small number of times. V and J are TRBV30 and TRBJ1-4, with D unclear. The germline gives CDR1 GTSNPN, CDR2 SVGIG (reference sequence). Trimming stripped 5 bases from V and 11 bases from J, with 9 bases between. The CDR3 contains 10 residues. This chain's CDR3 is CAWGGRKLFF. Written as DNA, the CDR3 is TGTGCCTGGGGCGGGAGGAAACTGTTTTTT.

CDR3 loop: CASSVQETQYF. The CDR3 DNA reads TGTGCCAGCTCGGTCCAAGAGACCCAGTACTTC. J is TRBJ2-5 and V is TRBV2; D not certain. The V end lost 8 bases, the J end lost 1 base, and 5 bases lay between the germline ends. The CDR3 is made up of 11 amino acids. Germline assignment: CDR1 SNHLY and CDR2 FYNNEI. The full variable domain, its missing parts supplied by reference TRBV2 and TRBJ2-5, is EPEVTQTPSHQVTQMGQEVILRCVPISNHLYFYWYRQILGQKVEFLVSFYNNEISEKSEIFDDQFSVERPDGSNFTLKIRSTKLEDSAMYFCASSVQETQYFGPGTRLLVL.

This clone was seen a few times. The genes are TRBV6-5 and TRBJ2-1; 11 nucleotides agree with TRBD2. CDR1 MNHEY and CDR2 SVGAGI come from the germline V gene. This CDR3 comprises 14 residues. The ends lost 6 bases at V and 6 bases at J; junction bases unmatched: 4. The CDR3 is CASRTSGGLNEQFF. The CDR3 DNA sequence: TGTGCCAGCAGAACTAGCGGGGGACTCAATGAGCAGTTCTTC.

This sequence joins TRBV4-1 and TRBJ1-5; TRBD1 is a possible D gene (5 bases). The CDR3 loop spans 15 amino acids. Trimming removed 0 bases from V and 7 bases from J, with 13 bases in between. Germline assignment: CDR1 MGHRA and CDR2 YSYEKL. CDR3 amino acids: CASSQDVNGGQPQHF. The CDR3 DNA follows: TGCGCCAGCAGCCAAGACGTGAATGGGGGGCAGCCCCAGCATTTT.

Concerning this clone: Relative to the germline gene, one junction end is altered; a read error may explain this. CDR3: CASSHNRGREDMQYF. DNA of the CDR3: TGTGCCAGCAGCCATAACAGGGGGCGCGAAGATATGCAGTATTTT. The chain recombines TRBV9 with TRBJ2-3, with TRBD1 matching 9 bases. The CDR3 sequence is 15 residues long. Germline CDR1 and CDR2: SGDLS and YYNGEE.